These 28 T cell receptor beta chains were sequenced from one sample in a study of T cells in women clearing cervical HPV infection. Libraries were prepared by immunoSEQ multiplex PCR; TCRdb keeps only in-frame clonotypes and omits some of them. Here the sample table reports 9,200 or so clones. Sequenced input: blood buffy coat. These receptors were taken from a woman between 18 and 69 years old with a cervical HPV16 infection that either progressed to CIN3+ or cleared (not recorded which).

Note on this clone: Coverage ceases 3 residues before the CDR3 finishes, and the germline J gene fills in the end. The V call is TRBV7-2, the J call TRBJ2-7; 12 bases are shared with TRBD1. Germline trimming cut 5 bases from V and 5 bases from J; bases unmatched to any gene: 7. The V gene's germline CDR1 is SGHTA and CDR2 FQGNSA. The CDR3 extends over 15 amino acids. The CDR3 DNA, read in part, is TGTGCCAGCAGCCATGGGGACAGGGGGCGTAACGAG. Amino acid sequence: CASSHGDRGRNE. The entire CDR3 protein reads CASSHGDRGRNEQYF.

As concerns this clone: With the read ending 3 residues before the CDR3 end, the germline J gene is used to fill in that end. This specimen includes other DNA sequences encoding the same CDR3. The rearrangement joins TRBV18 to TRBJ1-3, with D tentatively TRBD1 (5 bases). The CDR3 spans 13 residues. Trimming cost V 5 bases and J 9 bases, with 14 bases left between them. CDR1 KGHSH and CDR2 LQKENI come from the germline V gene. This CDR3 is CASSEGAEGTIYF. The CDR3 DNA, read in part, is TGTGCCAGCTCAGAAGGGGCAGAAGGCACC.

Frequency places this clone as medium-sized. The CDR3 DNA, read in part, is TGCGCCAGCAGCTTTTCCGGGACTAGGGGGGACATT. The encoded protein is CASSFSGTRGDI. The CDR3 as a whole reads CASSFSGTRGDIQYF. The chain combines TRBV5-1 with TRBJ2-4; 8 bases agree with TRBD2. The CDR3 end falls 3 residues outside the read, so it is completed with the germline J gene. Germline V gives CDR1 SGHRS, CDR2 YFSETQ. The CDR3 has 15 amino acids. The junction had 9 bases not matched to a gene; V was cut back by 2 bases and J by 8 bases.

Concerning this clone: The read finishes 3 residues shy of the CDR3 end, and the germline J gene is used to complete it. The chain has TRBV20-1 and TRBJ2-3, with D perhaps matching TRBD2 (7 bases). The CDR3 extends over 13 amino acids. V lost 3 bases, J lost 1 base, and 8 bases lay in between. Germline values: CDR1 DFQATT, CDR2 SNEGSKA (reference sequence). The CDR3 reads CSARGGRTDTQYF. The CDR3 DNA, read in part, is TGCAGTGCTAGGGGGGGGCGCACAGATACG.

As for this clone: The missing CDR3 end, 3 residues past where the read stops, is filled in from the germline J gene. V gene TRBV7-9 combines with J gene TRBJ2-3; no clear D gene. This CDR3 is built from 14 residues. Trimming pared 4 bases from V and 2 bases from J, leaving 10 bases between. The germline V gene has CDR1 SEHNR and CDR2 FQNEAQ (reference sequence). CDR3 bases read: TGTGCCAGCAGCTCCGTTGTACTCACAGATACG. Protein sequence: CASSSVVLTDT. The whole CDR3 is CASSSVVLTDTQYF.

As to this clone: The sequence runs out 3 residues before the end of the CDR3; the remainder is reconstructed from the germline J gene. The chain joins TRBV20-1 to TRBJ2-3, with 9 bases lining up with TRBD1. This CDR3 has 14 amino acids. Germline lookup yields CDR1 DFQATT and CDR2 SNEGSKA (reference sequence). The CDR3 sequence: CSALNLDRGETQYF. The CDR3 bases that were read are TGCAGTGCTTTGAATCTGGACAGGGGAGAGACG.

A note on this clone: Coverage ceases 3 residues before the CDR3 finishes, and the germline J gene fills in the end. V is TRBV6-2 or TRBV6-3 and J is TRBJ2-5; D gene uncertain. Trimming shortened V by 4 bases and J by 2 bases, and 8 bases separated the two germline ends. Germline CDR1 reads MNHEY; CDR2 reads SVGEGT. The CDR3 loop spans 13 amino acids. CDR3 bases read: TGTGCCAGCAGTTCCGTAATACAAGAGACC. This codes for CASSSVIQET. The CDR3 in its entirety is CASSSVIQETQYF.

A word on this clone: The CDR3 end is not reached by the read, which stops 3 residues before it; the germline J gene fills it in. The chain uses TRBV7-6 and TRBJ2-3; 7 bases match TRBD2. CDR1 is SGHVS and CDR2 is FNYEAQ in the germline V gene. The CDR3 contains 13 residues. The part of the CDR3 DNA that was read is TGTGCCAGCAGCCCCGGACTAGGAGAGACG. It yields the protein CASSPGLGET. The complete CDR3 protein is CASSPGLGETQYF.

As for this clone: Read sequence stops 3 residues before the CDR3 end, and the germline J gene provides the missing end. The chain employs TRBV20-1 and TRBJ1-2; TRBD1 matches 10 bases. Per the germline V gene, CDR1 is DFQATT and CDR2 is SNEGSKA (reference sequence). V lost 3 bases, J lost 5 bases, and 6 bases stayed unmatched. The CDR3 is made up of 14 amino acids. The CDR3 bases that were read are TGCAGTGCTAGGCGGGGGGGACAGGGGTATGGC. It codes for CSARRGGQGYG. The whole CDR3 sequence reads CSARRGGQGYGYTF.

A note on this clone: A read error may account for a junction end that differs from germline. The read falls 3 residues short of the CDR3 end, and the missing part is taken from the germline J gene. The chain carries TRBV7-9 and TRBJ2-4, with 7 bases fitting TRBD1. The CDR3 totals 14 residues. Looked up from germline, CDR1 is SEHNR and CDR2 is FQNEAQ (reference sequence). Partial CDR3 DNA: TGTCCCAGCAGCAACGGGACAGCCAAGAACATT. Protein product: CPSSNGTAKNI. The whole CDR3 sequence reads CPSSNGTAKNIQYF.

As for this clone: The CDR3 end falls 3 residues outside the read, so it is completed with the germline J gene. The rearrangement joins TRBV20-1 to TRBJ2-7, with a weak D call TRBD2 (5 bases). V was pared by 1 base and J by 0 bases, with 10 bases between. CDR3 length: 14 residues. Per germline, CDR1 DFQATT and CDR2 SNEGSKA (reference sequence). The covered CDR3 bases are TGCAGTGCTAGAGTCGGGGAAGGCTCCTACGAG. This encodes CSARVGEGSYE. The full CDR3 sequence reads CSARVGEGSYEQYF.

A word on this clone: The read gets to within 3 residues of the CDR3 end, and the germline J gene fills in the rest. This chain uses TRBV19 with TRBJ1-2; D remains ambiguous. The CDR3 sequence is 13 residues long. Germline lookup yields CDR1 LNHDA and CDR2 SQIVND (reference sequence). Incomplete CDR3 DNA: TGTGCCAGTAGTGACACTAGGGCAGATACC. Translating gives CASSDTRADT. The CDR3 as a whole reads CASSDTRADTYTF. The full variable domain, in which reference TRBV19 and TRBJ1-2 provide the parts outside the CDR3, is DGGITQSPKYLFRKEGQNVTLSCEQNLNHDAMYWYRQDPGQGLRLIYYSQIVNDFQKGDIAEGYSVSREKKESFPLTVTSAQKNPTAFYLCASSDTRADTYTFGSGTRLTVV.

Concerning this clone: With the read ending 3 residues before the CDR3 end, the germline J gene is used to fill in that end. The rearrangement links TRBV19 to TRBJ1-4; TRBD1 agrees at 9 bases. CDR3 length: 16 residues. Germline V CDR1 and CDR2: LNHDA, SQIVND (reference sequence). The CDR3 reads CASSTQPGQGNSPLFF. The sequenced CDR3 bases are TGTGCCAGTAGTACACAACCGGGACAGGGCAATTCACCA.

Regarding this clone: From the germline J gene comes the end of the CDR3, since the read stops 3 residues before it. The chain is built from TRBV11-2 and TRBJ2-1; unclear D gene. CDR3 length equals 14 residues. Looked up from germline, CDR1 is SGHAT and CDR2 is FQNNGV. V lost 1 base to trimming and J lost 2 bases, with 6 bases between them. The CDR3: CASSLGIAYNEQFF. The part of the CDR3 DNA that was read is TGTGCCAGCAGCTTAGGCATAGCCTACAATGAG.

In regard to this clone: A read error may produce the germline difference seen at one junction end. Partial CDR3 DNA: TGCGCCAGCGGGCAGGACAGAAACACTGAA. This gives the protein CASGQDRNTE. The entire CDR3 reads CASGQDRNTEAFF. The chain employs TRBV4-2 and TRBJ1-1, with a weak D call TRBD1 (6 bases). The missing CDR3 end, 3 residues past where the read stops, is filled in from the germline J gene. This CDR3 has 13 residues. Germline V gene data show CDR1 as LGHNA and CDR2 as YNFKEQ.

As regards this clone: The read ends 3 residues shy of where the CDR3 ends; the end is completed using the germline J gene. The rearrangement links TRBV19 to TRBJ2-3; D may be TRBD1 (5 bases). The CDR3 runs to 17 residues. Germline V gene data show CDR1 as LNHDA and CDR2 as SQIVND (reference sequence). CDR3 DNA (partial): TGTGCCAGTAGGACGGGTTGGACAATTGTGGGCAATCAGCCG. This encodes CASRTGWTIVGNQP. Given in full, the CDR3 is CASRTGWTIVGNQPQYF. The whole variable domain, remainder taken from reference TRBV19 and TRBJ2-3, is DGGITQSPKYLFRKEGQNVTLSCEQNLNHDAMYWYRQDPGQGLRLIYYSQIVNDFQKGDIAEGYSVSREKKESFPLTVTSAQKNPTAFYLCASRTGWTIVGNQPQYFGPGTRLTVL.

Notes on this clone: The sequence runs out 3 residues before the end of the CDR3; the remainder is reconstructed from the germline J gene. This chain joins TRBV5-6 and TRBJ2-7, with D unclear. V was trimmed by 0 bases and J by 0 bases, leaving 4 bases between them. This CDR3 has 13 amino acids. CDR1 is SGHDT, CDR2 YYEEEE, per germline. The CDR3 loop is CASSLGSSYEQYF. The DNA read from the CDR3 is TGTGCCAGCAGCTTGGGCAGCTCCTACGAG.

Of note for this clone: The CDR3 is cut off 3 residues early in the read; its end comes from the germline J gene. The J gene is TRBJ1-1, the V gene TRBV20-1; 7 bases fit TRBD1. J lost 7 bases, V lost 3 bases, and 5 bases had no gene match. The CDR3 spans 12 residues. The V gene's germline CDR1 is DFQATT and CDR2 SNEGSKA (reference sequence). CDR3 in amino acids: CSASGGDSEAFF. CDR3 DNA (partial): TGCAGTGCTAGTGGTGGGGACAGTGAA.

Details on this clone: The read ends 3 residues early relative to the CDR3; the germline J gene fills the gap. V usage is TRBV18 and J usage is TRBJ2-7, with a weak D call TRBD1 (6 bases). This CDR3 is 14 amino acids long. Germline-derived CDR1 and CDR2 are KGHSH and LQKENI. Trimming took 4 bases from V and 3 from J, leaving 13 bases between them. The CDR3 bases that were read are TGTGCCAGCTCACTCCAGGGGCTAGGCTACGAG. Its protein is CASSLQGLGYE. In full, the CDR3 reads CASSLQGLGYEQYF.

Judged by frequency, this clone is medium-sized. The CDR3 is cut off 3 residues early in the read; its end comes from the germline J gene. J is TRBJ2-3 and V is TRBV6-1, with unresolved D. CDR1 is MNHNS and CDR2 is SASEGT in the germline V gene. There are 13 residues in the CDR3. With 1 base removed from V and 0 bases from J, the gap between germline ends came to 2 bases. The CDR3 here is CASSEVSTDTQYF. Incomplete CDR3 DNA: TGTGCCAGCAGTGAAGTAAGCACAGATACG.

Concerning this clone: The CDR3 end is not reached by the read, which stops 3 residues before it; the germline J gene fills it in. V usage is TRBV7-9 and J usage is TRBJ2-7; D is perhaps TRBD1 or TRBD2 (6 bases each). This CDR3 spans 14 amino acids. Germline V lookup: CDR1 SEHNR, CDR2 FQNEAQ (reference sequence). Trimming pared 5 bases from V and 1 base from J, leaving 12 bases between. CDR3 bases read: TGTGCCAGCAGCCAGGGGAGGTCGTCCTACGAG. It yields the protein CASSQGRSSYE. The whole CDR3 is CASSQGRSSYEQYF.

Its frequency marks this clone as medium-sized. Read coverage stops 3 residues before the CDR3 terminus; the germline J gene supplies the remainder. Other nucleotide sequences from this sample produce the same CDR3. V gene TRBV29-1 combines with J gene TRBJ1-3; D is unresolved. V dropped 5 bases and J dropped 0 bases, with 11 bases sitting between them. Germline loops: CDR1 SQVTM, CDR2 ANQGSEA. This CDR3 is 14 amino acids long. This chain's CDR3 is CSVSTRPSGNTIYF. The sequenced part of the CDR3 DNA is TGCAGCGTTTCTACTAGGCCCTCTGGAAACACC.

Details on this clone: The read ends 3 residues early relative to the CDR3; the germline J gene fills the gap. The rearrangement joins TRBV19 to TRBJ1-2, with D possibly being TRBD1 (5 bases). Germline CDR1 is LNHDA and CDR2 is SQIVND (reference sequence). The CDR3 is 18 amino acids. Here the CDR3 reads CASSKAGSKGTSTDTYTF. CDR3 DNA, as far as it was read: TGTGCCAGTAGTAAGGCTGGGAGTAAGGGGACTAGCACAGATACC.

Points on this clone: The read gets to within 3 residues of the CDR3 end, and the germline J gene fills in the rest. This rearrangement joins TRBV2 to TRBJ1-5; D gene unclear. The germline V gene has CDR1 SNHLY and CDR2 FYNNEI. Trimming shortened V by 6 bases and J by 7 bases, and 13 bases separated the two germline ends. The CDR3 is 13 residues long. The CDR3 loop is CASSQDKLQPQHF. Incomplete CDR3 DNA: TGTGCCAGCAGCCAAGACAAACTCCAGCCC.

CDR3 bases read: TGTGCCAGCAGTTTAATAGGCGGATCCTACGAG. Its protein product is CASSLIGGSYE. The full CDR3 sequence reads CASSLIGGSYEQYF. V and J are TRBV27 and TRBJ2-7, with D unresolved. The read terminates 3 residues ahead of where the CDR3 ends, so the germline J gene completes it. The germline CDR1 and CDR2 sequences are MNHEY and SMNVEV (reference sequence). Trimming left V 2 bases short and J 1 base short, with 9 bases between. This CDR3 is built from 14 residues.

A note on this clone: The CDR3 extends 3 residues past the end of the read, so its final part is completed from the germline J gene. The chain has TRBV7-7 and TRBJ2-1, with a weak D call TRBD2 (8 bases). The germline CDR1 and CDR2 sequences are SSHAT and FNYEAQ (reference sequence). This CDR3 has 18 residues. Trimming cost V 4 bases and J 4 bases, with 23 bases left between them. The CDR3 DNA, read in part, is TGTGCCAGCAGCTCGCAGGGGGTGAGCGGGGGCACTTACAATGAG. This codes for CASSSQGVSGGTYNE. The entire CDR3 protein reads CASSSQGVSGGTYNEQFF.

For this clone: The junction departs from germline at one end; a sequencing error may be responsible. The DNA ends 3 residues before the CDR3 does, and the rest of the CDR3 is filled in from the germline J gene. The J gene is TRBJ2-2, the V gene TRBV5-6; possibly TRBD2 for D (5 bases). Germline lookup yields CDR1 SGHDT and CDR2 YYEEEE. CDR3 length: 14 residues. The CDR3 spells CASMRPFGGSPLFF. The sequenced CDR3 bases are TGTGCTAGCATGCGGCCATTCGGAGGTTCACCG.

Concerning this clone: Read coverage stops 3 residues before the CDR3 terminus; the germline J gene supplies the remainder. The V gene is TRBV19, the J gene TRBJ1-2, with 7 bases matching TRBD1. The germline CDR1 and CDR2 sequences are LNHDA and SQIVND (reference sequence). The CDR3 is 13 residues long. CDR3 DNA (partial): TGTGCCAGTAGCCCTGTGACAGGGTACGGC. It codes for CASSPVTGYG. The CDR3, in full, reads CASSPVTGYGYTF.